The source of this T cell receptor beta chain is a study of shared clonotypes between healthy human individuals. Study details: Every donor yielded three CD4 naive, three CD4 memory, two CD8 naive and one CD8 memory plate. Whole-study results and caveats: The naive CD4 repertoires of a handful of donors were compared, and around 5% of clonotypes were shared.

Clones were sequenced by immunoSEQ multiplex PCR, and TCRdb holds only the in-frame ones, with some missing. The profile shows approximately 2.4 million clones, approximately 94% of them singletons. Adult donors, all healthy and HIV-negative, had no recent acute infections or vaccinations. The donor cohort consisted entirely of Caucasian adults residing in Nashville, Tennessee. As concerns this clone: What it binds is not known.

Trimming shortened V by 3 bases and J by 1 base, and 4 bases separated the two germline ends. Per germline, CDR1 MGHDK and CDR2 SYGVNS. CDR3 length: 12 amino acids. The sample was naive CD4+ T cells sorted from blood. As to subset: CD45RA+ positively selected. This chain links TRBV25-1 with TRBJ2-7; D is unclear. The sequence came from a man aged 18 to 29 in good health. The CDR3 protein is CASSDRSYEQYF. The CDR3 coding sequence is TGTGCCAGCAGTGATCGGTCCTACGAGCAGTACTTC.